This paragraph covers one TCR beta chain sequence. This CDR3 is 14 amino acids long. V dropped 10 bases and J dropped 3 bases, with 16 bases sitting between them. Germline CDR1 is MDHEN and CDR2 is SYDVKM. This entry is derived from a study of blood T cell repertoires in COVID-19. Looking at the study overall: The analysed material was cDNA or gDNA that came from T cells, B-cell-depleted T cells, or PBMCs.

Original processing methods: Amplifying reference gene primers gave estimates of nucleated cell counts. Clones were read by immunoSEQ multiplex PCR, and TCRdb kept only the in-frame ones, dropping some. The V and J calls and clone size come from that table; D and trimming were worked out from the DNA. This table holds about 380,000 clones, roughly 90% found once. This rearrangement joins TRBV28 to TRBJ1-5; D not resolved. Sequencing was done on a sample of peripheral blood. This clonotype was obtained from a middle-aged man with acute or convalescent COVID-19. The DNA of the CDR3 is TGTGCCACCACTAAAATGGGTTCCAATCAGCCCCAGCATTTT. The encoded protein is CATTKMGSNQPQHF.